This T cell receptor (beta chain) was profiled in a study of control samples from healthy donors and cancer patients. The assay was immunoSEQ multiplex PCR, and TCRdb's table has in-frame clones only and misses some. The table shows over 70,000 clones, with around 90% occurring only once. V was trimmed by 0 bases and J by 11 bases, leaving 17 bases between them. The CDR3 is 15 amino acids. Germline V gives CDR1 SNHLY, CDR2 FYNNEI. This rearrangement joins TRBV2 to TRBJ1-5; D unresolved. The sequenced sample consisted of blood. The clonotype comes from a woman aged 60-70 years in good health. CDR3 loop: CASSEALSTVKAQHF. CDR3 DNA sequence: TGTGCCAGCAGTGAAGCGCTGTCCACGGTGAAAGCCCAGCATTTT.